This TCR beta chain was found in a study of blood T cell repertoires in COVID-19. Study at large: Either two negative PCRs, clearance, or symptom resolution qualified Cohort 3 donors as recovered.

Only one count was recorded for this clone. The assay was immunoSEQ multiplex PCR, and TCRdb's table has in-frame clones only and misses some. Among about 270,000 clones listed, 88% were seen once. The CDR3 is made up of 18 amino acids. V dropped 8 bases and J dropped 0 bases, with 24 bases sitting between them. The germline V gene has CDR1 MDHEN and CDR2 SYDVKM. This sequence joins TRBV28 and TRBJ2-3, with TRBD1 as a possible D gene (7 bases). The TCR sequence derives from a woman aged 55-75 years in a cohort exposed to, infected with or recovered from COVID-19 (not recorded which). The sequenced material came from PBMCs or T cells enriched from blood (not recorded which). Here the CDR3 DNA reads TGTGCCAGCCCCCCGAGGGCAGGGGGAGGAAGGAGCACAGATACGCAGTATTTT. Translated: CASPPRAGGGRSTDTQYF.